This T cell receptor beta chain appears in the sequencing data of a study of early T cells in non-severe SARS-CoV-2 infection. Study-wide results and caveats: Missing private and CD4 specificities, VDJdb matching favored anti-spike CD8 responses.

There are many counts of this clonotype. Its antigen is still unknown. Unique molecular identifiers tagged individual cDNA molecules. TCRdb re-analysed the 5' RACE reads in MiXCR, keeping a single row per CDR3 protein. The data show tens of thousands of distinct CDR3 sequences, with about 5.6% seen just once and 7% to 8.5% held by the top ten. Germline values: CDR1 SGHAT, CDR2 FQNNGV. The germline V and J ends were trimmed by 0 bases and 0 bases, with 2 bases remaining between them. This CDR3 region has 13 residues. The sequence was obtained from an adult who was a healthcare worker with PCR-confirmed SARS-CoV-2 infection or an uninfected control (not recorded which). The rearrangement uses TRBV11-2 and TRBJ1-1; D remains ambiguous. Input material: whole blood. The DNA of the CDR3 is TGTGCCAGCAGCTTAGACATGAACACTGAAGCTTTCTTT. The encoded protein is CASSLDMNTEAFF.